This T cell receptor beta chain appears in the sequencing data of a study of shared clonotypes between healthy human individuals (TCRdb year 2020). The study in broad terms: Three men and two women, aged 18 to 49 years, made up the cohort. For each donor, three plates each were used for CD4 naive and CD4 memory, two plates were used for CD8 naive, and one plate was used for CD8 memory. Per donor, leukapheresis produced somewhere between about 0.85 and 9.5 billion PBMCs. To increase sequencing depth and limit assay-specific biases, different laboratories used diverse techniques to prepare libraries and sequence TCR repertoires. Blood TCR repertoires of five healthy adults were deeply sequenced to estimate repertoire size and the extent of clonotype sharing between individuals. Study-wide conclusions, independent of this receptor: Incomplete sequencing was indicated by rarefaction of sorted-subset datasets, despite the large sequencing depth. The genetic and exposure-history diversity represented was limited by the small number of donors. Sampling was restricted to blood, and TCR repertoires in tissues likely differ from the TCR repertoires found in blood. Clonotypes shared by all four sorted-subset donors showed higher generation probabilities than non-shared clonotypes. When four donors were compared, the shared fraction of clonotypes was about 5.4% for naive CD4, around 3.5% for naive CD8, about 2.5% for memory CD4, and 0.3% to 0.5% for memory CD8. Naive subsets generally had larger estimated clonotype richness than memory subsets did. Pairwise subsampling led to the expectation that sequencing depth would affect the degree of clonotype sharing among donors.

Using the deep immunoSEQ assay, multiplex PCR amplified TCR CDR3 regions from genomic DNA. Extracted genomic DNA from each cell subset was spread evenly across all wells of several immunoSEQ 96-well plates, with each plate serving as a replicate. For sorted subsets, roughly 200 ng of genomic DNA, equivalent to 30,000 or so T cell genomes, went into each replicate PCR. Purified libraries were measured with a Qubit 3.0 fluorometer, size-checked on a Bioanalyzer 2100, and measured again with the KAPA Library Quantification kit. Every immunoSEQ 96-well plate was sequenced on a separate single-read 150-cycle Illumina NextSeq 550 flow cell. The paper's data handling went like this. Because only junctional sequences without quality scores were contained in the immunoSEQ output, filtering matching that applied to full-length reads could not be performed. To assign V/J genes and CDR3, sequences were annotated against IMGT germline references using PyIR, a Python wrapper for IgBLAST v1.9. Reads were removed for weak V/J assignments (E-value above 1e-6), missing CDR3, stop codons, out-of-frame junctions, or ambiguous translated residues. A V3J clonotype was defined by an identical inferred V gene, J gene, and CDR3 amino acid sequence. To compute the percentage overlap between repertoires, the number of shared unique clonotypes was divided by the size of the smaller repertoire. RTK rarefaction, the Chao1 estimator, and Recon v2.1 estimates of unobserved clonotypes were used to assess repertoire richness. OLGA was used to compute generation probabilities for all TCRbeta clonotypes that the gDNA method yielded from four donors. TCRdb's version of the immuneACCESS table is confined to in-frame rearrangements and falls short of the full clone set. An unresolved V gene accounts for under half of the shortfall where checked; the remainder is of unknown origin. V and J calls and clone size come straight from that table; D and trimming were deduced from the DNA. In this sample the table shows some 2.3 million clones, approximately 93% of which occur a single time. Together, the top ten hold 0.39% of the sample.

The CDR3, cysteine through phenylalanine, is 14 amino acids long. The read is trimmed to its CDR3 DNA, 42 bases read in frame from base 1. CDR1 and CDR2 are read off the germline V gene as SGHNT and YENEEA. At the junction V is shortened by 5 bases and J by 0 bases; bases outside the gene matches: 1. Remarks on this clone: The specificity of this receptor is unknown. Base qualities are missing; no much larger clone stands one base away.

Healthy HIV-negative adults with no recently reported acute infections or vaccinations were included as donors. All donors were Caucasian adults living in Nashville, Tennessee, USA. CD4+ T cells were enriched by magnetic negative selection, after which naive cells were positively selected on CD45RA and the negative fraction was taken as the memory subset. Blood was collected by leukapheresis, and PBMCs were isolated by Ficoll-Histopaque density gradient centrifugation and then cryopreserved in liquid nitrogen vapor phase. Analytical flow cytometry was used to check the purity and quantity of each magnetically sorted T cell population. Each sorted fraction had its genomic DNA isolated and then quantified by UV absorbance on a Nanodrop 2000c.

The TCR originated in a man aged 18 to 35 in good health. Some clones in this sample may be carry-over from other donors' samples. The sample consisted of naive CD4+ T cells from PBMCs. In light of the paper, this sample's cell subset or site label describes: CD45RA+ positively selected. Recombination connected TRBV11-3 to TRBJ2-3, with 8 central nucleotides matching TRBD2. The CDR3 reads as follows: CASSTSGSTDTQYF. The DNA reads TGTGCCAGCAGCACTAGCGGTAGCACAGATACGCAGTATTTT.